Listed below are T cell receptor beta chains from one sample, sequenced in a study of long-term antiretroviral therapy in people with HIV. The repertoire was sequenced with immunoSEQ multiplex PCR; TCRdb's copy has only in-frame clones and lacks some. The repertoire holds 15,000 to 20,000 clones, roughly four fifths seen once, with 7% to 9% in the top ten. The sequences come from unsorted PBMCs, collected 0.1 years after starting antiretroviral therapy. The receptors were gathered from a young man with HIV. Each CDR3 is given with its conserved first and last residue. The order of the fields is J gene, clone size, V gene, D gene, CDR3 DNA, CDR3 protein. The D gene is left open where the match is weak. Size is omitted from some rows. Given values are once, few, many or a class for expanded clones.

>TRBJ2-1|NA|TRBV9|NA
TGTGCCAGCAGCGTTGGGTATAATTATAATGAGCAGTTCTTC
CASSVGYNYNEQFF
>TRBJ1-1|NA|TRBV5-1|NA
TGCGCCAGCAACTCCGGCGAAATGAACACTGAAGCTTTCTTT
CASNSGEMNTEAFF
>TRBJ2-7|NA|TRBV2|NA
TGTGCCAGCAGTACTAGTTTAACGGGGACCCCGTCCTACGAGCAGTACTTC
CASSTSLTGTPSYEQYF
>TRBJ1-6|NA|TRBV9|NA
TGTGCCAGCAGCGTCCAGGGGAACTCACCCCTCCACTTT
CASSVQGNSPLHF
>TRBJ2-7|NA|TRBV5-6|NA
TGTGCCAGCAGCCCAAGACAGGATTCCTACGAGCAGTACTTC
CASSPRQDSYEQYF
>TRBJ2-7|few|TRBV6-6|TRBD2
TGTGCCAGCAGTTACCTAGCGGGAGGCTACGAGCAGTACTTC
CASSYLAGGYEQYF
>TRBJ2-5|NA|TRBV6-1|NA
TGTGCCAGCGGTCTGCAGGGGGGGGAGACCCAGTACTTC
CASGLQGGETQYF
>TRBJ2-1|medium-sized|TRBV9|NA
TGTGCCAGCAGCGTAGGTACGGGGAGCTTTATCGATGAGCAGTTCTTC
CASSVGTGSFIDEQFF
>TRBJ1-1|medium-sized|TRBV7-8|NA
TGTGCCAGCCGAACAGGGTACACTGAAGCTTTCTTT
CASRTGYTEAFF
>TRBJ1-1|few|TRBV9|TRBD1
TGTGCCAGCAGCACTACAGGGGTCACTGAAGCTTTCTTT
CASSTTGVTEAFF